This TCR beta chain was recovered during a study of T cells in localized non-small cell lung cancer. V shed 5 bases and J 0 bases; nucleotides not matched to a gene: 5. The CDR3 sequence is 16 residues long. CDR1 is SGHNT, CDR2 YENEEA, per germline. Only in-frame clones appear in the TCRdb table, and some are missing; sequencing was by immunoSEQ multiplex PCR. This sample has 2,500 or so clones; 37% occur once, and the top ten carry 20% to 25%. By share of the sample, this clone is medium-sized. This specimen was normal lung tissue next to the tumor, taken before any cancer treatment. V and J are TRBV11-3 and TRBJ2-1; TRBD1 agrees at 9 bases. The source is a woman aged 35-75 years with stage II squamous cell lung carcinoma. CDR3 sequence: CASSPGQGYSYNEQFF. The CDR3 bases are TGTGCCAGCAGCCCCGGACAGGGGTACTCCTACAATGAGCAGTTCTTC.